These T cell receptor beta chains were read from a single sample in a study of T-cell memory formation after mild COVID-19. TCRdb analysed the 5' RACE reads with MiXCR anew, one entry per CDR3 protein. The profile covers around 370,000 distinct CDR3 sequences, with 20% to 25% appearing a single time and approximately 13% taken by the ten largest. Sequences were obtained from PBMCs or a T cell subset sorted from them (not recorded which). These receptors all come from an adult woman who had mild COVID-19 (a few samples of this study predate the infection). Cell type and time point are not known. The CDR3 runs from the conserved cysteine through the conserved F or W. The size of a clone is reported for some rows only, either as once, few or many, or as a class for expanded clones.

abundance	len	j_gene	v_gene	CDR3aa
many	14	TRBJ2-1	TRBV20-1	CSARGSGVYNEQFF
-	18	TRBJ2-3	TRBV4-1	CASSPGGTGISRGGSVYF
few	15	TRBJ1-2	TRBV3-1	CASSLGGSSNYGYTF
-	13	TRBJ2-5	TRBV6-5	CASGDRAQETQYF
many	15	TRBJ2-1	TRBV20-1	CSARDWLAGVGEQFF
-	14	TRBJ2-7	TRBV12-3/TRBV12-4	CASSFGGASFEQYF
-	17	TRBJ1-2	TRBV12-3/TRBV12-4	CASRLRQTGGESYGYTF
few	16	TRBJ2-3	TRBV5-1	CASSRSSGGGTDTQYF
few	17	TRBJ2-3	TRBV19	CASSSRWDTLSTDTQYF
few	16	TRBJ2-6	TRBV12-1	CASSFGGGAGANVLTF
few	14	TRBJ2-1	TRBV4-1	CASSHKDRVNEQFF
-	15	TRBJ2-3	TRBV27	CASRVGPRSTDTQYF
few	16	TRBJ2-5	TRBV24-1	CATSGGLAGNQETQYF
-	16	TRBJ2-6	TRBV12-3/TRBV12-4	CASSLQMTSGANVLTF
-	15	TRBJ2-7	TRBV12-3/TRBV12-4	CASSPKRPSSYEQYF
few	13	TRBJ2-2	TRBV12-3/TRBV12-4	CASSTHGPGELFF
few	15	TRBJ1-5	TRBV4-3	CASSQDRANNQPQHF
few	15	TRBJ1-2	TRBV12-3/TRBV12-4	CASSLRDRGLDGYTF
few	15	TRBJ1-2	TRBV6-5	CASSYGTQGTHGYTF
-	14	TRBJ2-1	TRBV5-6	CASSLVDRAGEQFF
few	15	TRBJ2-5	TRBV24-1	CATSDPDSRQETQYF
few	15	TRBJ2-5	TRBV27	CASSEIGTSRETQYF
few	12	TRBJ1-1	TRBV3-1	CASSQGSGEAFF
few	15	TRBJ2-7	TRBV20-1	CSARCGSFSSYEQYF
few	17	TRBJ1-4	TRBV23-1	CASSPRDGVPTNEKLFF